This TCR beta chain was sequenced in a study of cytomegalovirus exposure and HLA in healthy donors. Study-wide background: From HLA-typed donors, an early data release held 70 million to 100 million unique TCRs. Findings of the study overall: Trimming of TCR beta V- and J-genes showed a link, identified in a later analysis, to a missense DCLRE1C variant. In a later analysis, across HLA loci, associated TCR counts were highest for DRB1, lowest for HLA-C. CMV serostatus alone was available as immune exposure information.

This PCR relied on a set of 60 Vbeta primers and 13 Jbeta primers. Produced via immunoSEQ multiplex PCR; TCRdb's table is partial and in-frame only. The sample consists of fewer than 200,000 clones, about four fifths of them appearing once. This CDR3 spans 15 amino acids. J was trimmed by 2 bases and V by 5 bases; bases with no gene match: 8. Looked up from germline, CDR1 is SQVTM and CDR2 is ANQGSEA. With regard to this clone: Its antigen remains unidentified.

The chain joins TRBV29-1 to TRBJ2-1; 8 bases fit TRBD1. Sequenced: PBMCs. The clonotype originates from a male donor in good health and CMV-seropositive. In nucleotides, the CDR3 is TGCAGCGTTCGACCTGACAGGGGCACCTACAATGAGCAGTTCTTC. This codes for CSVRPDRGTYNEQFF.